These 28 T cell receptor beta chains were all obtained from the same sample, sequenced in a study of blood T cells in healthy people across ages. Combining a sample-barcoded 5' primer with a J-beta primer mix, a second PCR ran for 7 to 11 cycles. One entry per CDR3 protein results from TCRdb running MiXCR on the 5' RACE reads. The sample shows roughly 1,300,000 distinct CDR3 sequences, roughly 64% of them seen only once. The sample consisted of blood. The receptor set was obtained from a man between 18 and 29 years old in good health.

This clonotype was counted once. This rearrangement joins TRBV6-2 or TRBV6-3 to TRBJ2-1; 7 bases agree with TRBD2. The V gene's germline CDR1 is MNHEY and CDR2 SVGEGT. This CDR3 comprises 13 residues. With 9 bases clipped from V and 8 bases from J, the junction kept 10 bases outside the gene matches. This chain's CDR3 is CASSGTIWHEQFF. CDR3 nucleotide sequence: TGTGCCAGTAGTGGGACTATTTGGCATGAGCAGTTCTTC.

This rearrangement joins TRBV6-6 to TRBJ1-1; D is perhaps TRBD1 (6 bases). Germline CDR1 reads MNHNY; CDR2 reads SVGAGI (reference sequence). The CDR3 loop spans 14 amino acids. The V end lost 5 bases, the J end lost 3 bases, and 13 bases lay between the germline ends. The CDR3 nucleotides read TGTGCCAGCAGTCTTCGGGCAGGGGACACTGAAGCTTTCTTT. It codes for CASSLRAGDTEAFF.

This clonotype was detected a few times. This chain links TRBV4-1 with TRBJ2-3; D unclear. The CDR3 contains 16 residues. Per the germline V gene, CDR1 is MGHRA and CDR2 is YSYEKL. The V gene lost 1 base and the J gene lost 0 bases, with 11 bases spanning the gap. CDR3 amino acids: CASSQVRVISTDTQYF. The CDR3 bases are TGCGCCAGCAGCCAAGTTCGCGTTATTAGCACAGATACGCAGTATTTT.

In nucleotides, the CDR3 is TGTGCCAGCAGGACAGGACTAGCGGCTTTATACAATGAGCAGTTCTTC. Protein sequence: CASRTGLAALYNEQFF. V and J are TRBV27 and TRBJ2-1; 10 bases agree with TRBD2. Germline values: CDR1 MNHEY, CDR2 SMNVEV (reference sequence). This CDR3 region has 16 residues. With V trimmed by 6 bases and J by 4 bases, 9 bases remained unmatched.

This clonotype turned up a few times. The V and J genes are TRBV29-1 and TRBJ1-2, with 9 bases identical to TRBD1. Trimming at V came to 1 base and at J to 3 bases, leaving 3 bases not matched to a gene. CDR3 length: 14 residues. Germline CDR1 reads SQVTM; CDR2 reads ANQGSEA. CDR3 nucleotides: TGCAGCGTTGAAGTATGGACAGGGGACTATGGCTACACCTTC. Encoded protein: CSVEVWTGDYGYTF.

This clonotype was detected only once. The rearrangement joins TRBV20-1 to TRBJ2-3; 7 bases are a match to TRBD2. The CDR3 is 14 amino acids. The germline V gene encodes CDR1 DFQATT and CDR2 SNEGSKA (reference sequence). The V segment lost 4 bases and the J segment 0 bases; nucleotides outside the gene matches: 4. DNA of the CDR3: TGCAGTGCTAAACGACTAGCTAGCACAGATACGCAGTATTTT. Amino acids: CSAKRLASTDTQYF.

This rearrangement joins TRBV20-1 to TRBJ2-5, with D perhaps matching TRBD1 (5 bases). Trimming took 1 base from V and 2 from J, leaving 11 bases between them. The V gene's germline CDR1 is DFQATT and CDR2 SNEGSKA (reference sequence). The CDR3 consists of 14 residues. In DNA form, the CDR3 reads TGCAGTGCTAGAGGGGGCGCGGAGCAAGAGACCCAGTACTTC. Protein product: CSARGGAEQETQYF.

This chain joins TRBV27 and TRBJ1-2; no definite D call. This CDR3 has 11 residues. Trimming took 6 bases from V and 4 from J, leaving 6 bases between them. Germline CDR1 and CDR2: MNHEY and SMNVEV (reference sequence). The CDR3 loop is CASRDFYGYTF. Here the CDR3 DNA reads TGTGCCAGCAGAGATTTCTATGGCTACACCTTC.

As DNA, the CDR3 is TGCGCCAGCAGCCTATCTAGAATCCTGCAAGATGAGCAGTTCTTC. It translates to CASSLSRILQDEQFF. This chain uses TRBV4-1 with TRBJ2-1; D is unclear. Germline V CDR1 and CDR2: MGHRA, YSYEKL. Trimming left V 4 bases short and J 8 bases short, with 18 bases between. The CDR3 covers 15 residues.

The rearrangement joins TRBV27 to TRBJ2-7; 7 nucleotides match TRBD1. The CDR3 loop spans 15 amino acids. The V gene end was trimmed by 3 bases and the J gene end by 3 bases; junction bases not matched to a gene: 8. Germline assignment: CDR1 MNHEY and CDR2 SMNVEV (reference sequence). The CDR3 DNA sequence: TGTGCCAGCAGTTTCGCCGGGACAGTCTTCTACGAGCAGTACTTC. The encoded protein is CASSFAGTVFYEQYF.

The rearrangement links TRBV4-2 to TRBJ2-7, with D unclear. The CDR3 loop spans 15 amino acids. The ends were cut back, 0 bases at V and 5 bases at J, with 14 bases in the middle. Germline V gene data show CDR1 as LGHNA and CDR2 as YNFKEQ. CDR3: CASSQERYRINEQYF. In nucleotides, the CDR3 is TGTGCCAGCAGCCAAGAACGGTACAGAATCAACGAGCAGTACTTC.

This chain links TRBV20-1 with TRBJ2-1; 9 bases are shared with TRBD2. The CDR3 covers 15 residues. Losses at the gene ends were 6 bases for V and 1 base for J; bases not matched to a gene: 7. CDR1 DFQATT and CDR2 SNEGSKA come from the germline V gene (reference sequence). DNA of the CDR3: TGCAGTGCCCCTGAGCGGGGGGTGTCCTACAATGAGCAGTTCTTC. Residues: CSAPERGVSYNEQFF.

In its sample, this clonotype was seen a few times. The chain combines TRBV29-1 with TRBJ1-2; 8 positions match TRBD1. The CDR3 runs to 14 residues. Looked up from germline, CDR1 is SQVTM and CDR2 is ANQGSEA. V lost 4 bases, J lost 4 bases, and 8 bases stayed unmatched. The CDR3 here is CSVARQGSFYGYTF. The CDR3, as DNA: TGCAGCGTTGCCCGACAGGGGTCATTCTATGGCTACACCTTC.

V gene TRBV7-6 combines with J gene TRBJ2-6, with a possible D match to TRBD2 (7 bases). V lost 5 bases to trimming and J lost 0 bases, with 11 bases between them. Germline V gene data show CDR1 as SGHVS and CDR2 as FNYEAQ. The CDR3 sequence is 16 residues long. The CDR3 DNA reads as TGTGCCAGCAGCCCGGGGGGCAGCTCTGGGGCCAACGTCCTGACTTTC. Encoded protein: CASSPGGSSGANVLTF.

V gene TRBV10-1 combines with J gene TRBJ2-7, with TRBD2 matching 10 bases. The CDR3 consists of 14 residues. The J segment lost 9 bases and the V segment lost 2 bases, leaving 7 bases of the junction unmatched. The germline V gene encodes CDR1 WNHNN and CDR2 SYGVQD (reference sequence). CDR3 residues: CASSELAGEFVQYF. The CDR3 nucleotides read TGCGCCAGCAGTGAGCTAGCGGGAGAATTTGTGCAGTACTTC.

J is TRBJ2-1 and V is TRBV4-2; 14 bases agree with TRBD2. The germline V gene has CDR1 LGHNA and CDR2 YNFKEQ. The CDR3 has 19 amino acids. Unmatched junction bases numbered 8, after V lost 4 bases and J lost 0 bases. The CDR3 DNA sequence: TGTGCCAGCAGCCTTAGACTAGCGGGGGGGCTAACCTCCTACAATGAGCAGTTCTTC. Protein sequence: CASSLRLAGGLTSYNEQFF.

This clonotype has only one observation. This sequence joins TRBV7-9 and TRBJ2-5; no definite D call. CDR1 and CDR2 (germline): SEHNR, FQNEAQ (reference sequence). The germline V and J ends were trimmed by 2 bases and 2 bases, with 9 bases remaining between them. The CDR3 sequence is 14 residues long. In DNA form, the CDR3 reads TGTGCCAGCAGCTTACTTTTCCGACAAGAGACCCAGTACTTC. Its translation is CASSLLFRQETQYF.

V and J are TRBV4-1 and TRBJ2-4; unclear D gene. Trimming shortened V by 0 bases and J by 0 bases, and 9 bases separated the two germline ends. This CDR3 region has 16 residues. Per germline, CDR1 MGHRA and CDR2 YSYEKL. Here the CDR3 DNA reads TGCGCCAGCAGCCAAGATCCGGATATAGCCAAAAACATTCAGTACTTC. It specifies CASSQDPDIAKNIQYF.

The CDR3 loop is CSVGQGQGPQHF. The CDR3 coding sequence is TGCAGCGTCGGACAGGGGCAGGGGCCCCAGCATTTT. J is TRBJ1-5 and V is TRBV29-1; 9 positions agree with TRBD1. Germline assignment: CDR1 SQVTM and CDR2 ANQGSEA. V lost 6 bases, J lost 9 bases, and 6 bases stayed unmatched. The CDR3 has 12 residues.

This chain uses TRBV12-3 or TRBV12-4 with TRBJ2-2; tentative D call: TRBD1 (6 bases). The germline V and J ends were trimmed by 5 bases and 2 bases, with 15 bases remaining between them. CDR3 length: 16 amino acids. The CDR3 DNA reads TGTGCCAGCAGTCCCCCGGGACACGTAAACACCGGGGAGCTGTTTTTT. Translation: CASSPPGHVNTGELFF.

This sequence joins TRBV20-1 and TRBJ2-1; D is undetermined. V lost 6 bases to trimming and J lost 0 bases, with 18 bases between them. The germline V gene encodes CDR1 DFQATT and CDR2 SNEGSKA (reference sequence). CDR3 length equals 16 residues. The CDR3 DNA reads TGCAGTGCCGGATCCGCGGCCTCTAGCTCCTACAATGAGCAGTTCTTC. It yields the protein CSAGSAASSSYNEQFF.

The chain couples TRBV11-2 to TRBJ2-5, with D maybe TRBD1 (6 bases). Germline V gives CDR1 SGHAT, CDR2 FQNNGV. This CDR3 region has 15 residues. V lost 8 bases to trimming and J lost 0 bases, with 16 bases between them. CDR3 sequence: CASSDHRAYQETQYF. The CDR3 DNA is TGTGCCAGCTCGGATCACAGGGCCTACCAAGAGACCCAGTACTTC.

This clonotype was seen ten or more times. The chain is built from TRBV7-9 and TRBJ1-4; maybe TRBD1 (6 bases). The germline CDR1 and CDR2 sequences are SEHNR and FQNEAQ (reference sequence). CDR3 length: 15 residues. The germline V and J ends were trimmed by 5 bases and 8 bases, with 18 bases remaining between them. The chain's CDR3 is CASSHAPGVVEKLFF. DNA for the CDR3: TGTGCCAGCAGCCATGCCCCAGGGGTTGTGGAAAAACTGTTTTTT. The variable domain in full, with the rest retrieved from reference TRBV7-9 and TRBJ1-4, is DTGVSQNPRHKITKRGQNVTFRCDPISEHNRLYWYRQTLGQGPEFLTYFQNEAQLEKSRLLSDRFSAERPKGSFSTLEIQRTEQGDSAMYLCASSHAPGVVEKLFFGSGTQLSVL.

For the CDR3, the DNA is TGTGCCAGCAGCCCTTACAGGGGGCTGAACACTGAAGCTTTCTTT. As protein: CASSPYRGLNTEAFF. The chain links TRBV6-2 or TRBV6-3 to TRBJ1-1; 9 nucleotides agree with TRBD1. J gave up 0 bases and V 6 bases, and 5 bases lay outside the gene matches. Germline V CDR1 and CDR2: MNHEY, SVGEGT. The CDR3 spans 15 residues.

As to this clonotype: In this CDR3 the conserved last residue, phenylalanine or tryptophan, is missing, so a read error is likely. The chain couples TRBV6-1 to TRBJ2-5; D might be TRBD1 (6 bases). Trimming stripped 9 bases from V and 4 bases from J, with 21 bases between. Germline V CDR1 and CDR2: MNHNS, SASEGT. The length of the CDR3 is 15 residues. CDR3 residues: CASRGRDTRLETQYL. CDR3 coding DNA: TGTGCCAGTAGAGGCCGGGACACCCGACTAGAGACCCAGTACCTC.

J is TRBJ2-5 and V is TRBV27; a possible D gene is TRBD1 (5 bases). The V end was cut by 1 base, the J end by 2 bases, with 11 bases between. The CDR3 runs 15 residues. Germline V lookup: CDR1 MNHEY, CDR2 SMNVEV (reference sequence). CDR3 DNA sequence: TGTGCCAGCAGTTTATTATCAGGGATACAAGAGACCCAGTACTTC. It specifies CASSLLSGIQETQYF.

J is TRBJ2-2 and V is TRBV7-2, with a possible D match to TRBD1 (5 bases). This CDR3 spans 16 amino acids. Trimming stripped 1 base from V and 1 base from J, with 10 bases between. CDR1 is SGHTA and CDR2 is FQGNSA in the germline V gene. The CDR3 DNA follows: TGTGCCAGCAGCTTAGTTGGGGCTTTGAACACCGGGGAGCTGTTTTTT. Protein product: CASSLVGALNTGELFF.

In its sample, this clonotype was seen a few times. This chain uses TRBV12-3 or TRBV12-4 with TRBJ1-5; D is possibly TRBD1 (5 bases). The CDR3 has 15 amino acids. The V and J ends lost 2 bases and 4 bases respectively, with 12 bases between them. CDR3 sequence (DNA): TGTGCCAGCAGTTTAAGCGGCAGGGCGAATCAGCCCCAGCATTTT. This gives the protein CASSLSGRANQPQHF.